The source of this T cell receptor (beta chain) is a study of spatial heterogeneity in lung cancer. Findings of the study overall: The study found ubiquitous expanded tumor TCRs in blood more at resection than follow-up.

Time point described: sample taken at primary tumor resection. The sequenced material consisted of unsorted whole RNA from tumor, nontumor lung or frozen PBMC. This clonotype occurred many times. Its cognate antigen is unknown. TCR cDNA molecules were tagged individually, and each one carried a unique molecular identifier. TCRdb independently ran MiXCR on the 5' RACE reads; one entry per CDR3 protein. Among just under 95,000 distinct CDR3 sequences listed, over 9.5% were seen once. This clonotype was sampled from a male donor with early-stage non-small cell lung cancer. This material consisted of PBMCs, taken at surgery.

This CDR3 is CASTLQSGRRGYYNEQFF. The CDR3 DNA follows: TGTGCCAGCACCCTACAAAGCGGGAGAAGGGGCTACTACAATGAGCAGTTCTTC. V usage is TRBV28 and J usage is TRBJ2-1; TRBD2 aligns across 8 bases. This CDR3 is 18 amino acids long. Trimming at V came to 7 bases and at J to 3 bases, leaving 17 bases not matched to a gene. Looked up from germline, CDR1 is MDHEN and CDR2 is SYDVKM.